This paragraph reports one T cell receptor (beta chain). Antigen specificity is unknown. This sample was included in a study of PD-1 blockade in mismatch repair-deficient tumors. As for time point: approximately 10-day in vitro stimulation with candidate neoantigen peptide 4. All patients were mismatch repair deficient, assessed by either PCR or immunohistochemistry. Each of seven or eight ELISpot-reactive candidate peptides was used for roughly 11-day stimulation. Using immunoSEQ multiplex PCR, the repertoire was profiled, and TCRdb retains in-frame clones only, with some absent. The table lists about 14,000 clones, around four fifths of them singletons. This receptor was identified in an adult with mismatch repair-deficient cancer. The source was cells cultured in vitro, collected from a patient treated with pembrolizumab.

CDR3: CATSRRQGTYEQYF. CDR3 nucleotide sequence: TGTGCCACCAGCAGGAGGCAGGGAACCTACGAGCAGTACTTC. This sequence joins TRBV15 and TRBJ2-7; D is perhaps TRBD1 (5 bases). The CDR3 totals 14 residues. Germline CDR1 LNHNV, CDR2 YYDKDF (reference sequence). Trimming stripped 3 bases from V and 2 bases from J, with 11 bases between.